The clone carrying this TCR beta chain was observed a handful of times. Its antigen is as yet unknown. Trimming shortened V by 5 bases and J by 11 bases, and 21 bases separated the two germline ends. CDR1 and CDR2 (germline): SQVTM, ANQGSEA. The CDR3 contains 13 residues. This sample was taken from a study of T cells after yellow fever vaccination. Overall study context: Preparation of fractions with low cell numbers was performed using SMART-Seq v4 Ultra Low Input.

TCRdb ran MiXCR on the 5' RACE reads and lists one entry per CDR3 protein. The sample holds around 530,000 distinct CDR3 sequences, around 17% seen once. Findings of the study overall: From the bulk population, abundant clonotypes could contaminate and appear within FACS-sorted repertoires.

The receptor was derived from a man aged 18 to 29 who received the YFV17D yellow fever vaccine. The V gene is TRBV29-1, the J gene TRBJ1-1, with D possibly being TRBD1 (5 bases). The sample consisted of PBMCs, taken 4 to 6 days after the first yellow fever vaccination. CDR3 in DNA: TGCAGCGTTTCTCAGGGCAATTCCATTGGGGCTTTCTTT. This translates into CSVSQGNSIGAFF.